These 5 T cell receptor beta chains originate from one sample sequenced in a study of T cells in Graves' hyperthyroidism and ophthalmopathy. RNA transcripts served as the template for amplifying TCR beta CDR3 regions. Primed by the HTBI set, a first-round RT-PCR was run on the TCR CDR3. In TCRdb, the multiplex PCR reads were re-called with MiXCR into one record per CDR3 protein. The sample carries about 360,000 distinct CDR3 sequences, 13% recorded once. Input material: blood. Receptors were obtained from a woman aged 18-29 years with Graves' hyperthyroidism.

This clonotype has at least ten counts. The rearrangement uses TRBV10-3 and TRBJ2-7; 8 positions agree with TRBD2. V lost 4 bases, J lost 1 base, and 6 bases stayed unmatched. The CDR3 consists of 15 residues. Germline V lookup: CDR1 ENHRY, CDR2 SYGVKD. For the CDR3, the DNA is TGTGCCATCAGTGGCGGGCTAGCGGGTTCCTACGAGCAGTACTTC. Protein: CAISGGLAGSYEQYF.

This clonotype occurred many times. The genes are TRBV2 and TRBJ1-3; perhaps TRBD1 as D (6 bases). The CDR3 totals 15 residues. Trimming pared 10 bases from V and 3 bases from J, leaving 19 bases between. The germline CDR1 and CDR2 sequences are SNHLY and FYNNEI. CDR3 sequence reads: CATSEGHSLGNTIYF. CDR3 bases: TGTGCCACCTCCGAGGGACACAGCCTTGGAAACACCATATATTTT.

This clonotype came up many times. V gene TRBV28 combines with J gene TRBJ2-3; 10 nucleotides align to TRBD2. The CDR3 totals 19 residues. V dropped 2 bases and J dropped 3; count of bases not matched to a gene: 14. In germline, CDR1 is MDHEN, CDR2 SYDVKM. DNA for the CDR3: TGTGCCAGCAGTTTAGGGAAACTAGCGGGACCAATGGGAACAGATACGCAGTATTTT. Its translation is CASSLGKLAGPMGTDTQYF.

This clonotype was seen more than once but under ten times. The CDR3 loop is CASSQDRRAGVTGELFF. CDR3 DNA sequence: TGTGCCAGCAGCCAAGATAGGAGGGCCGGTGTTACCGGGGAGCTGTTTTTT. The chain recombines TRBV4-2 with TRBJ2-2; a weak D match, TRBD2 (6 bases). Germline CDR1 is LGHNA and CDR2 is YNFKEQ. CDR3 length: 17 amino acids. Trimming took 0 bases from V and 5 from J, leaving 16 bases between them.

Many counts were recorded for this clonotype. V is TRBV12-3 or TRBV12-4 and J is TRBJ1-5; a weak D match, TRBD1 (6 bases). Deletions cut 2 bases from V and 5 bases from J, with 10 bases between. CDR3 length: 14 residues. The CDR3 region is CASSLLGGHQPQHF. The CDR3, as DNA: TGTGCCAGCAGTTTACTCGGGGGCCATCAGCCCCAGCATTTT.